This T cell receptor (beta chain) was obtained from a study of cytotoxic CD8 clonotypes in ibrutinib-treated CLL. The study's findings and limits: Before falling back toward baseline at progression, clonality had risen at the time of ibrutinib response.

CDR3 length equals 13 residues. V was shortened by 4 bases and J by 2 bases, with 10 bases between the two germline ends. Per germline, CDR1 SGHDT and CDR2 YYEEEE. On this clone itself: Its cognate antigen is unknown.

A 1 in 200,000 to 1 in 1 million T cell depth was the sequencing target. TCRdb's copy holds only in-frame clones and misses some; the assay was immunoSEQ multiplex PCR. This table has 12,000 to 15,000 clones, around 64% appearing once. This material consisted of PBMCs, taken before ibrutinib treatment. The gene calls are TRBV5-6 and TRBJ2-7, with D perhaps matching TRBD1 (6 bases). The receptor was derived from a human donor with chronic lymphocytic leukemia. CDR3 sequence (DNA): TGTGCCAGCAGCCCAGGGGTAACCTACGAGCAGTACTTC. This sequence encodes CASSPGVTYEQYF.